This T cell receptor beta chain derives from a study of a mutant IDH1 vaccine in newly diagnosed glioma. About the research overall: Sex among treated patients split 62.5% male, roughly 40% female; mean age was approximately 38 years.

This clone was counted only a few times. Regarding time point: baseline, week 1 (first vaccination visit). As for treatment: pre-vaccination baseline after standard-of-care therapy. V dropped 2 bases and J dropped 1 base, with 17 bases sitting between them. This CDR3 comprises 17 residues. The V gene's germline CDR1 is LNHNV and CDR2 YYDKDF (reference sequence). The table came from immunoSEQ multiplex PCR; TCRdb's copy has only in-frame clones and leaves some out. The sample holds roughly 50,000 clones, approximately 78% seen once. The source of this sequence is a man younger than 35 with glioma. The sample consisted of PBMCs, taken from a glioma patient treated with radiotherapy, temozolomide or both. The chain joins TRBV15 to TRBJ1-1; tentatively, D is TRBD1 (6 bases). CDR3 nucleotides: TGTGCCACCAGCAGAATCCGGGACAACCGTCGGAACACTGAAGCTTTCTTT. This encodes CATSRIRDNRRNTEAFF. Drawing the rest from reference TRBV15 and TRBJ1-1, the complete variable domain is DAMVIQNPRYQVTQFGKPVTLSCSQTLNHNVMYWYQQKSSQAPKLLFHYYDKDFNNEADTPDNFQSRRPNTSFCFLDIRSPGLGDTAMYLCATSRIRDNRRNTEAFFGQGTRLTVV.